Detailed here is one T cell receptor (beta chain). This sample is drawn from a study of CD8 T cells in Susac syndrome. This CDR3 region has 13 residues. The V gene lost 5 bases and the J gene lost 6 bases, with 10 bases spanning the gap. Germline-derived CDR1 and CDR2 are LNHDA and SQIVND (reference sequence). Random hexamers primed reverse transcription of about 0.5 to 1 ug RNA. TCRdb reprocessed the immunoSEQ multiplex PCR reads via MiXCR and lists one record per CDR3 protein. The table lists about 200,000 distinct CDR3 sequences, 85% to 95% of them singletons. The sequenced sample consisted of CD4+ T cells from PBMCs. V usage is TRBV19 and J usage is TRBJ1-4; D ambiguous. This TCR was recovered from a human donor with multiple sclerosis. The CDR3 spells CASSLRTHEKLFF. The CDR3 nucleotides read TGTGCCAGTAGTTTAAGAACCCATGAAAAACTGTTTTTT.